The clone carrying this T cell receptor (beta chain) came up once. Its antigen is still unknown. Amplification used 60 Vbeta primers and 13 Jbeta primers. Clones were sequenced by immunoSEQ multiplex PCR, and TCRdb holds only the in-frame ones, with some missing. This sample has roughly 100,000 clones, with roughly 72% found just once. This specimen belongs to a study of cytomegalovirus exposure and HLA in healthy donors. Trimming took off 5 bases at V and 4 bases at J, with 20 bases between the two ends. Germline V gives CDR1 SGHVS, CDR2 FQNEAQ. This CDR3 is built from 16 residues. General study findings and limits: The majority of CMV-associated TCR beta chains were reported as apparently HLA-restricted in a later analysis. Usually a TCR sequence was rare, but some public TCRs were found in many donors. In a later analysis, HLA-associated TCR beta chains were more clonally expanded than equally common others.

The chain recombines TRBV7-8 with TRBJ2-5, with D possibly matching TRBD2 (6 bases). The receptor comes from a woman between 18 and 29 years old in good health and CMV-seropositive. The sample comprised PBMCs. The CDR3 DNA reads TGTGCCAGCAGCCTCGGGGCTAGCGTACCGCCAGAGACCCAGTACTTC. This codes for CASSLGASVPPETQYF.